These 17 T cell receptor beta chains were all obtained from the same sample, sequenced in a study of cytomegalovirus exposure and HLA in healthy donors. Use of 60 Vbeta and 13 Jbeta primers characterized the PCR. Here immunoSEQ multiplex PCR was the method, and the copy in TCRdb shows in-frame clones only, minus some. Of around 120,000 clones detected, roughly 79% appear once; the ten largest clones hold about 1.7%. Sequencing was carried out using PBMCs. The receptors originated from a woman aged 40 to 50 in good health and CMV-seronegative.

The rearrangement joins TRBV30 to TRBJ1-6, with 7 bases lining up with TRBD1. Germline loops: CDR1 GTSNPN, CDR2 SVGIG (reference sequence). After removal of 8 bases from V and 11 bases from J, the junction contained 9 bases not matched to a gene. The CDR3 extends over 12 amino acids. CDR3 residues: CAGDSGPPPLHF. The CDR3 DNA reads TGTGCCGGGGACAGCGGCCCTCCACCCCTCCACTTT. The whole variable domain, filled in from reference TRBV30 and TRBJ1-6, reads SQTIHQWPATLVQPVGSPLSLECTVEGTSNPNLYWYRQAAGRGLQLLFYSVGIGQISSEVPQNLSASRPQDRQFILSSKKLLLSDSGFYLCAGDSGPPPLHFGNGTRLTVT.

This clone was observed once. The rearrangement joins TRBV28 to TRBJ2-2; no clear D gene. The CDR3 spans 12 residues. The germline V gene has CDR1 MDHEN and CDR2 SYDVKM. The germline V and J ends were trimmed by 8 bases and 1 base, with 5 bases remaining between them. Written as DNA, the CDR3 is TGTGCCAGCCCCGGGAACACCGGGGAGCTGTTTTTT. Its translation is CASPGNTGELFF.

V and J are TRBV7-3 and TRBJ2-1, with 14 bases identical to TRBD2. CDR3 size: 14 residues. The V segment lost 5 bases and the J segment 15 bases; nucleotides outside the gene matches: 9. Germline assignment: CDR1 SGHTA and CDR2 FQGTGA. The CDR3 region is CASSPPGLAGVRFF. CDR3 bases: TGTGCCAGCAGCCCCCCGGGACTAGCGGGGGTTCGGTTCTTC. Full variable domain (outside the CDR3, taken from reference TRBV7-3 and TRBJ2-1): GAGVSQTPSNKVTEKGKYVELRCDPISGHTALYWYRQSLGQGPEFLIYFQGTGAADDSGLPNDRFFAVRPEGSVSTLKIQRTERGDSAVYLCASSPPGLAGVRFFGPGTRLTVL.

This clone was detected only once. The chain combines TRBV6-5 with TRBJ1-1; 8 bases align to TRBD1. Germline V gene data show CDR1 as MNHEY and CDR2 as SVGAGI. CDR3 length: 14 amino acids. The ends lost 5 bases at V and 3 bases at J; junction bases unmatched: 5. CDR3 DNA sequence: TGTGCCAGCAGTACAGGGGGAAGTGACACTGAAGCTTTCTTT. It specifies CASSTGGSDTEAFF.

The CDR3 protein is CAITSDSGTDTQYF. As DNA, the CDR3 is TGTGCCATCACCAGCGATTCGGGCACAGATACGCAGTATTTT. The V gene is TRBV10-3, the J gene TRBJ2-3; D is undetermined. Germline V gene lookup returns CDR1 ENHRY and CDR2 SYGVKD. Trimming shortened V by 7 bases and J by 1 base, and 12 bases separated the two germline ends. The CDR3 length is 14 residues.

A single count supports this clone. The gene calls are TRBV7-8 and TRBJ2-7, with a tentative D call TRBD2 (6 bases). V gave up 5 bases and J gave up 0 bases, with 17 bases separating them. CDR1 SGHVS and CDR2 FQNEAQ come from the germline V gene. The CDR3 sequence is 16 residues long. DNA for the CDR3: TGTGCCAGCAGCCCGAGGCTGGTCGGGAGCTCCTACGAGCAGTACTTC. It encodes CASSPRLVGSSYEQYF.

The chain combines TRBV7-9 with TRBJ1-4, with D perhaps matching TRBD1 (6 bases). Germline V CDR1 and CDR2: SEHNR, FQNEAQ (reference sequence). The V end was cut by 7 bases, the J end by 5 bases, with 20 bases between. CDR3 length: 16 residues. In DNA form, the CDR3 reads TGTGCCAGCACCTCAGAGCTGGGGGCCTCAAATGAAAAACTGTTTTTT. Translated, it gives CASTSELGASNEKLFF.

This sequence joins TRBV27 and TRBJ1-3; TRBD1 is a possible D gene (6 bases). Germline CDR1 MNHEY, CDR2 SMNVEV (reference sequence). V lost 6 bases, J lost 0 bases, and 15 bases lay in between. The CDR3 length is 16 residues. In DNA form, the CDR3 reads TGTGCCAGCAGCCGTGGGGGCACGTACTCTGGAAACACCATATATTTT. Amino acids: CASSRGGTYSGNTIYF.

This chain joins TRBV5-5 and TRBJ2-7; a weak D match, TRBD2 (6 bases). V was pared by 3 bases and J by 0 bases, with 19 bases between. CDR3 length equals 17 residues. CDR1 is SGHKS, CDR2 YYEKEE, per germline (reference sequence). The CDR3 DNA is TGTGCCAGCAGCTCCGCTTTCGGGACTCCGAGCTCCTACGAGCAGTACTTC. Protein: CASSSAFGTPSSYEQYF. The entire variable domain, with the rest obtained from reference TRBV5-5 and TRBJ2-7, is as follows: DAGVTQSPTHLIKTRGQQVTLRCSPISGHKSVSWYQQVLGQGPQFIFQYYEKEERGRGNFPDRFSARQFPNYSSELNVNALLLGDSALYLCASSSAFGTPSSYEQYFGPGTRLTVT.

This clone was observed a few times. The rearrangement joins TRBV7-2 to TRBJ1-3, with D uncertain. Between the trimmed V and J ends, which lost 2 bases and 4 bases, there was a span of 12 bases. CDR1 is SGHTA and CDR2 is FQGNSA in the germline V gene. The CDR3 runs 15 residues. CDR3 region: CASSLSVASGNTIYF. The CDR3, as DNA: TGTGCCAGCAGCTTATCGGTAGCATCGGGAAACACCATATATTTT.

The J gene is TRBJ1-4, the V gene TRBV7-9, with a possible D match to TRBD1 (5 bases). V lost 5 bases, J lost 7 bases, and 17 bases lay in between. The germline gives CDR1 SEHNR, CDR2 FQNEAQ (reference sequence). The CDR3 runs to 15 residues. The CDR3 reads CASSPGPEFGEKLFF. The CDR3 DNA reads TGTGCCAGCAGCCCAGGGCCCGAATTCGGTGAAAAACTGTTTTTT.

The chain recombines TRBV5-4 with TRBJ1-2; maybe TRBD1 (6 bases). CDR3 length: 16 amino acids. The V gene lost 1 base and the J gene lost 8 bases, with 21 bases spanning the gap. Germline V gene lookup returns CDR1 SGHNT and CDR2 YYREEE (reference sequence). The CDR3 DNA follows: TGTGCCAGCAGCTTGAAGGACAGCTACAAGGTGCGAGGCTACACCTTC. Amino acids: CASSLKDSYKVRGYTF. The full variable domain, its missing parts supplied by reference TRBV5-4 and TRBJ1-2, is ETGVTQSPTHLIKTRGQQVTLRCSSQSGHNTVSWYQQALGQGPQFIFQYYREEENGRGNFPPRFSGLQFPNYSSELNVNALELDDSALYLCASSLKDSYKVRGYTFGSGTRLTVV.

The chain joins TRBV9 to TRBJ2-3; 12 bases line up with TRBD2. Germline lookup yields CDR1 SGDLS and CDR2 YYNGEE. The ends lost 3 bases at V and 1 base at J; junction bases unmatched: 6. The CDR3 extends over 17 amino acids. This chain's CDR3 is CASSASSGGGGTDTQYF. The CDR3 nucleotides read TGTGCCAGCAGCGCCTCTAGCGGGGGGGGAGGCACAGATACGCAGTATTTT.

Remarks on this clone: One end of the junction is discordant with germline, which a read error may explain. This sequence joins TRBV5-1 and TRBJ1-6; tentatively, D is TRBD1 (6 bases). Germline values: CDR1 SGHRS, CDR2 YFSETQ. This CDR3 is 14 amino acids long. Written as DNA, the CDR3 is TGCGCCAGCAGCGGGGAGGGACAAGGTTCACCCTTCCACTTT. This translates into CASSGEGQGSPFHF.

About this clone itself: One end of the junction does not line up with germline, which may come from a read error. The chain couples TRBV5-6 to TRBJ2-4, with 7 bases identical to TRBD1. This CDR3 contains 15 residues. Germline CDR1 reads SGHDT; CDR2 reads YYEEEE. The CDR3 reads CASSLTGVSKNSQYF. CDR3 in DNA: TGTGCCAGCAGCTTAACAGGGGTGTCCAAAAACAGTCAGTACTTC.

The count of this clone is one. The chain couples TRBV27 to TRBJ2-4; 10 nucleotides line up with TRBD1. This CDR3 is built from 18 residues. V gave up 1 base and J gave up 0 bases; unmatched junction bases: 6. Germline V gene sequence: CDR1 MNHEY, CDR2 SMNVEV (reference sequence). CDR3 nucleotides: TGTGCCAGCAGTTTATACGGGACAGGGGTCTTAGCCAAAAACATTCAGTACTTC. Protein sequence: CASSLYGTGVLAKNIQYF.

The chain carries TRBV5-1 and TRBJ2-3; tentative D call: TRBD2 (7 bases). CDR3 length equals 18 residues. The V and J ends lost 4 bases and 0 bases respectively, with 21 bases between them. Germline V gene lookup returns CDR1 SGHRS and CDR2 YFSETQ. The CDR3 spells CASSHPRLGGASTDTQYF. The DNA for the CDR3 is TGCGCCAGCAGCCACCCGAGACTAGGGGGGGCTAGCACAGATACGCAGTATTTT.